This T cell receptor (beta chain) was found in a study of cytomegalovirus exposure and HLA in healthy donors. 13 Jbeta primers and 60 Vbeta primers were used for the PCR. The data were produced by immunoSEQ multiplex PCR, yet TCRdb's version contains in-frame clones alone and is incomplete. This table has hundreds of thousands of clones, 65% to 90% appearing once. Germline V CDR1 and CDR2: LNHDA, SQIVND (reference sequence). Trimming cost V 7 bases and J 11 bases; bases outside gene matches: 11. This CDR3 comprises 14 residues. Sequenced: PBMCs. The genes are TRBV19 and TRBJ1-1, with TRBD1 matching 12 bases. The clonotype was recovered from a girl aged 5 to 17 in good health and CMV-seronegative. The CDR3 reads CASILSGTGGLAFF. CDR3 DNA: TGTGCCAGTATCTTATCCGGGACAGGGGGCTTGGCTTTCTTT.